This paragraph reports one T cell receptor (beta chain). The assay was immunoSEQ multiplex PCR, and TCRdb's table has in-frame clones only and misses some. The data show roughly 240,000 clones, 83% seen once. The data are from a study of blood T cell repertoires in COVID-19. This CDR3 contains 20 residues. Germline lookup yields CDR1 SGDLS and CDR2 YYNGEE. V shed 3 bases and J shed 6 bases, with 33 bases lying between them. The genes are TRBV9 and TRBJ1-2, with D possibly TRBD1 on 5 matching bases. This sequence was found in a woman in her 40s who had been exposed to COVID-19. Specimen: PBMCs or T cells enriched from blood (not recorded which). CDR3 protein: CASSGDPMGFGVRASDGYTF. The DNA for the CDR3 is TGTGCCAGCAGCGGAGACCCAATGGGGTTCGGTGTCAGGGCTTCAGATGGCTACACCTTC.